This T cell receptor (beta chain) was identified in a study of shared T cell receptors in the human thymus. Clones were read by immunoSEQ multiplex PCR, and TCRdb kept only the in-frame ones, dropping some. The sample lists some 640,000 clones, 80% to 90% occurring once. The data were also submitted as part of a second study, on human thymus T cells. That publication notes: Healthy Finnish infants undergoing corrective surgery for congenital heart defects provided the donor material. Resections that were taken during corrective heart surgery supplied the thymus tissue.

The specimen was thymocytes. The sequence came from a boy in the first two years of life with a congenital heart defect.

CDR3 sequence reads: CASSLAAGHYNEQFF. CDR3 sequence (DNA): TGTGCCAGCAGCTTAGCGGCAGGGCACTACAATGAGCAGTTCTTC. The V call is TRBV7-9, the J call TRBJ2-1; possibly TRBD1 for D (5 bases). Germline CDR1 SEHNR, CDR2 FQNEAQ (reference sequence). Trimming left V 0 bases short and J 3 bases short, with 9 bases between. The CDR3 runs 15 residues.